This T cell receptor (beta chain) was captured in a study of blood T cell repertoires in COVID-19. This CDR3 contains 16 residues. The germline gives CDR1 SGHVS, CDR2 FQNEAQ. J was trimmed by 3 bases and V by 0 bases; bases with no gene match: 6. Sequencing was performed with immunoSEQ multiplex PCR; in TCRdb, only in-frame clones are kept and a portion is missing. Of around 370,000 clones listed, approximately 90% are singletons. Cohorts were determined from participant-reported clinical history. The clonotype comes from a woman between 18 and 29 years old who had recovered from COVID-19. The specimen was PBMCs or T cells enriched from blood (not recorded which). The rearrangement joins TRBV7-8 to TRBJ2-5, with TRBD2 matching over 8 bases. Here the CDR3 DNA reads TGTGCCAGCAGCTTAGCGTTTAGCGGGGAAGAAGAGACCCAGTACTTC. Its protein is CASSLAFSGEEETQYF.